These 22 T cell receptor beta chains came from one sample sequenced in a study of CD8 T cells in ankylosing spondylitis. MiXCR, applied by TCRdb to the 5' RACE reads, yields one record per CDR3 protein. The data hold about 210,000 distinct CDR3 sequences, with roughly 8% observed a single time. Material: blood, either unsorted or a sorted T cell fraction (not recorded which). The source is a female donor with ankylosing spondylitis or in good health (not recorded which).

Many counts were recorded for this clonotype. This chain uses TRBV18 with TRBJ2-1; 12 bases fit TRBD2. CDR3 length: 18 residues. Losses at the gene ends were 6 bases for V and 0 bases for J; bases not matched to a gene: 9. CDR1 and CDR2 from the germline V gene are KGHSH and LQKENI. The CDR3 here is CASSRGTSGQSSYNEQFF. CDR3 DNA: TGTGCCAGCTCGAGGGGGACTAGCGGGCAAAGCTCCTACAATGAGCAGTTCTTC. Full variable domain (missing parts from reference TRBV18 and TRBJ2-1): NAGVMQNPRHLVRRRGQEARLRCSPMKGHSHVYWYRQLPEEGLKFMVYLQKENIIDESGMPKERFSAEFPKEGPSILRIQQVVRGDSAAYFCASSRGTSGQSSYNEQFFGPGTRLTVL.

This clonotype was detected many times. V gene TRBV11-3 combines with J gene TRBJ2-2, with D perhaps TRBD2 (5 bases). V lost 1 base and J 2 bases, leaving 17 bases between the germline ends. The CDR3 length is 18 residues. Germline V lookup: CDR1 SGHNT, CDR2 YENEEA. The CDR3 loop reads CASSLVRSKAVNTGELFF. In DNA, the CDR3 is TGTGCCAGCAGCTTAGTTCGTTCCAAAGCGGTCAACACCGGGGAGCTGTTTTTT.

This clonotype occurred a few times. The CDR3 loop reads CASTFRPGQGANEQFF. The DNA for the CDR3 is TGTGCCAGCACCTTTAGACCGGGACAAGGGGCGAATGAGCAGTTCTTC. The V gene is TRBV6-2 or TRBV6-3, the J gene TRBJ2-1, with D maybe TRBD1 (6 bases). The CDR3 loop spans 16 amino acids. Per germline, CDR1 MNHEY and CDR2 SVGEGT. V was clipped by 7 bases and J by 7 bases, with 23 bases between them.

This rearrangement joins TRBV19 to TRBJ2-5, with 7 nucleotides matching TRBD2. This CDR3 has 13 residues. Trimming removed 2 bases from V and 5 bases from J; junction bases left unmatched: 2. Germline CDR1 is LNHDA and CDR2 is SQIVND (reference sequence). CDR3 protein: CASSIRGEETQYF. CDR3 nucleotides: TGTGCCAGTAGTATACGGGGGGAGGAGACCCAGTACTTC.

This clonotype came up many times. The chain employs TRBV12-3 or TRBV12-4 and TRBJ2-1, with no clear D. Trimming stripped 5 bases from V and 0 bases from J, with 14 bases between. The CDR3 is made up of 16 amino acids. The CDR3 protein is CASSDSTESSYNEQFF. CDR3 DNA: TGTGCCAGCAGTGACTCGACGGAGAGCTCCTACAATGAGCAGTTCTTC.

Note on this clonotype: A much larger clone differs by one base, so this may be a read error. The J gene is TRBJ2-7, the V gene TRBV7-2, with 12 bases aligning to TRBD2. The CDR3 extends over 17 amino acids. The J segment lost 3 bases and the V segment lost 2 bases, leaving 8 bases of the junction unmatched. Germline CDR1 SGHTA, CDR2 FQGNSA. The CDR3 spells CTSSLKTSGSRGYEQYF. The CDR3 DNA reads as TGTACCAGCAGCTTAAAGACTAGCGGGAGTAGGGGCTACGAGCAGTACTTC.

This clonotype was detected ten times or more. CDR3 bases: TGTGCCAGCACTCAGGGGGGGAAAGGCAATCAGCCCCAGCATTTT. Translating gives CASTQGGKGNQPQHF. The V call is TRBV12-3 or TRBV12-4, the J call TRBJ1-5; 7 bases align to TRBD1. V trimming: 7 bases; J trimming: 2 bases; junction bases outside the gene matches: 8. This CDR3 is 15 amino acids long.

In its sample, this clonotype was seen many times. The chain has TRBV6-6 and TRBJ2-7; no firm D call. Germline CDR1 MNHNY, CDR2 SVGAGI (reference sequence). CDR3 length equals 11 residues. The V and J ends lost 6 bases and 3 bases respectively, with 6 bases between them. Written as DNA, the CDR3 is TGTGCCAGCAGCGACGACTACGAGCAGTACTTC. Encoded protein: CASSDDYEQYF.

This clonotype showed up many times. This chain links TRBV20-1 with TRBJ1-5, with 7 bases that match TRBD1. V was pared by 6 bases and J by 7 bases, with 9 bases of the junction left unmatched. The CDR3 contains 13 residues. Germline values: CDR1 DFQATT, CDR2 SNEGSKA (reference sequence). The CDR3 region is CSATSDRTQPQHF. The DNA of the CDR3 is TGCAGTGCCACGTCGGACAGGACCCAGCCCCAGCATTTT.

This clonotype was detected many times. V is TRBV12-3 or TRBV12-4 and J is TRBJ2-1; the D gene is possibly TRBD2 (6 bases). The CDR3 is made up of 14 amino acids. The ends were cut back, 10 bases at V and 3 bases at J, with 16 bases in the middle. The CDR3: CAISGTSSYNEQFF. CDR3 sequence (DNA): TGTGCCATCTCCGGGACTTCAAGCTACAATGAGCAGTTCTTC.

This clonotype has just a few counts. The J gene is TRBJ1-2, the V gene TRBV12-3 or TRBV12-4; no clear D. V was trimmed by 3 bases and J by 8 bases, leaving 7 bases between them. This CDR3 comprises 11 residues. The CDR3: CASSLEGGYTF. CDR3 nucleotide sequence: TGTGCCAGCAGTTTGGAGGGAGGCTACACCTTC.

The sample holds many counts of this clonotype. The chain recombines TRBV7-8 with TRBJ1-5; 7 bases fit TRBD1. The V segment lost 1 base and the J segment 0 bases; nucleotides outside the gene matches: 15. The germline CDR1 and CDR2 sequences are SGHVS and FQNEAQ. The CDR3 is made up of 20 amino acids. CDR3 protein: CASSLVPPTGPPHSNQPQHF. The CDR3 nucleotides read TGTGCCAGCAGCTTAGTCCCCCCGACAGGGCCCCCCCATAGCAATCAGCCCCAGCATTTT.

Concerning this clonotype itself: Its ends do not fully match the called genes, so a read error is possible. The rearrangement joins TRBV6-2 or TRBV6-3 to TRBJ2-7; D gene unclear. The CDR3 runs 11 residues. CDR1 is MNHEY and CDR2 is SVGEGT in the germline V gene. CDR3: CTSSLAYEQYF. In DNA form, the CDR3 reads TGTACCAGCAGTTTAGCCTACGAGCAGTACTTC.

The chain recombines TRBV12-3 or TRBV12-4 with TRBJ1-4; the match to TRBD1 covers 7 bases. The J segment lost 3 bases and the V segment lost 10 bases, leaving 20 bases of the junction unmatched. CDR3 length: 18 amino acids. CDR3 coding DNA: TGTGCCATCTGCCTCAGTTTGAATGAAGGGGGCCCTAATGAAAAACTGTTTTTT. It specifies CAICLSLNEGGPNEKLFF.

Points on this clonotype: Given a much more abundant clone one base away, this may be a read error. The chain uses TRBV20-1 and TRBJ2-1, with no clear D. Germline V gene lookup returns CDR1 DFQATT and CDR2 SNEGSKA (reference sequence). This CDR3 spans 11 amino acids. CDR3 coding DNA: TGCAGTGTTAGAGGCGAAGTTTGGCAGTTCTTC. Translating gives CSVRGEVWQFF.

This clonotype showed up many times. The V and J genes are TRBV23-1 and TRBJ2-1, with TRBD1 as a possible D gene (6 bases). TRBV23-1 is treated as an ORF (open reading frame) with a function not yet certain. The CDR3 extends over 14 amino acids. The ends were cut back, 10 bases at V and 3 bases at J, with 16 bases in the middle. The CDR3 nucleotides read TGCGCCACCTTGGGGGCGGGCTGCTACAATGAGCAGTTCTTC. This encodes CATLGAGCYNEQFF.

The V call is TRBV18, the J call TRBJ2-7; 8 nucleotides line up with TRBD1. Germline values: CDR1 KGHSH, CDR2 LQKENI. The length of the CDR3 is 16 residues. The V segment lost 6 bases and the J segment 5 bases; nucleotides outside the gene matches: 15. In DNA, the CDR3 is TGTGCCAGCTCTGCACGGGCCGGGACAGGTCGACACGAGCAGTACTTC. This translates into CASSARAGTGRHEQYF.

This clonotype was seen many times. The chain uses TRBV12-5 and TRBJ2-7, with D perhaps matching TRBD2 (6 bases). Trimming pared 5 bases from V and 1 base from J, leaving 15 bases between. The CDR3 is 15 amino acids. Germline V gives CDR1 LGHNT, CDR2 FRNRAP. In DNA form, the CDR3 reads TGTGCTAGTGGTCCCCCCGGAGGGAGGTCCTACGAGCAGTACTTC. Its protein product is CASGPPGGRSYEQYF.

This clonotype has a count of ten or more. V gene TRBV7-9 combines with J gene TRBJ1-1; TRBD1 might be the D (6 bases). Germline CDR1 reads SEHNR; CDR2 reads FQNEAQ (reference sequence). The V end lost 4 bases, the J end lost 5 bases, and 14 bases lay between the germline ends. The CDR3 is 14 residues long. Here the CDR3 DNA reads TGTGCCAGCAGCTCGGGACCTCAGGGGACTGAAGCTTTCTTT. Residues: CASSSGPQGTEAFF. Supplemented by reference TRBV7-9 and TRBJ1-1, the full variable domain reads DTGVSQNPRHKITKRGQNVTFRCDPISEHNRLYWYRQTLGQGPEFLTYFQNEAQLEKSRLLSDRFSAERPKGSFSTLEIQRTEQGDSAMYLCASSSGPQGTEAFFGQGTRLTVV.

At least ten counts were recorded for this clonotype. The chain joins TRBV6-2 or TRBV6-3 to TRBJ2-3; D might be TRBD1 or TRBD2, each matching 5 bases. Trimming took 10 bases from V and 2 from J, leaving 16 bases between them. CDR1 MNHEY and CDR2 SVGEGT come from the germline V gene. The CDR3 loop spans 14 amino acids. The CDR3 reads CATGPGTITDTQYF. The CDR3 region has the DNA TGTGCCACCGGGCCAGGGACGATCACAGATACGCAGTATTTT.

With respect to this clonotype: A much larger clone is a single base away; this may be a read error. The V gene is TRBV2, the J gene TRBJ2-7; no reliable D call. The CDR3 is made up of 15 amino acids. From germline, CDR1 is SNHLY and CDR2 FYNNEI. V lost 6 bases, J lost 3 bases, and 18 bases lay in between. The CDR3 DNA reads TGTGCCAGCAGAACCTACAAGGAGAGTCTCTACGAGCAGTACTTC. This sequence encodes CASRTYKESLYEQYF.

There are many counts of this clonotype. This chain joins TRBV30 and TRBJ2-7; D perhaps matches TRBD2 (6 bases). The V end lost 1 base, the J end lost 4 bases, and 26 bases lay between the germline ends. Germline V gives CDR1 GTSNPN, CDR2 SVGIG (reference sequence). The CDR3 sequence is 18 residues long. CDR3 DNA sequence: TGTGCCTGGAGTGCCCTTTTTGGGAGCCACCGGGGGAAATACGAGCAGTACTTC. Translated, it gives CAWSALFGSHRGKYEQYF.